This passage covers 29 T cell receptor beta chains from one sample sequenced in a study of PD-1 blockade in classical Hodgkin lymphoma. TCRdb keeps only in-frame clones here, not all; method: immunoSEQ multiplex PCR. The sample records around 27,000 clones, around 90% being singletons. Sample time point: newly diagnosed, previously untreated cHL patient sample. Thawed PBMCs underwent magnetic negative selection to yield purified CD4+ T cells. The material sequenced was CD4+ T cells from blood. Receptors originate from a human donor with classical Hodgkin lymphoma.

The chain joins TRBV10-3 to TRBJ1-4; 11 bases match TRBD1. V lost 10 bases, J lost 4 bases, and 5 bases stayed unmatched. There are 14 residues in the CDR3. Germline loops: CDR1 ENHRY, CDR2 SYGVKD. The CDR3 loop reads CATGQGGDNEKLFF. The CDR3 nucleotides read TGTGCCACGGGACAGGGGGGCGATAATGAAAAACTGTTTTTT.

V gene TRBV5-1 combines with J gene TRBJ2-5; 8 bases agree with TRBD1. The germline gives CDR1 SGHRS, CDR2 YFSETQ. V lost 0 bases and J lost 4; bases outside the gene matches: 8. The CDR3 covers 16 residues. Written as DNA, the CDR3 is TGCGCCAGCAGCTTGGCCGGTACAGGGGGTGGAGAGACCCAGTACTTC. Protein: CASSLAGTGGGETQYF.

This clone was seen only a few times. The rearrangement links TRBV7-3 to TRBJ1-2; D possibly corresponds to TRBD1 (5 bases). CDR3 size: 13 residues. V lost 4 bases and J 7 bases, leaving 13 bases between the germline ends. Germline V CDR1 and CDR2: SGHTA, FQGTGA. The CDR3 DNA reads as TGTGCCAGCAGCTACGCGACGGGGCTTGGCTACACCTTC. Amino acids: CASSYATGLGYTF.

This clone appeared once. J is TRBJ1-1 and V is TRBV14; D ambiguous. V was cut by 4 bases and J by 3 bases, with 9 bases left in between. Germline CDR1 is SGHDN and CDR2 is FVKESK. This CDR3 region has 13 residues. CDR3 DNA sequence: TGTGCCAGCAGCCTCCTGGTGGACACTGAAGCTTTCTTT. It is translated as CASSLLVDTEAFF.

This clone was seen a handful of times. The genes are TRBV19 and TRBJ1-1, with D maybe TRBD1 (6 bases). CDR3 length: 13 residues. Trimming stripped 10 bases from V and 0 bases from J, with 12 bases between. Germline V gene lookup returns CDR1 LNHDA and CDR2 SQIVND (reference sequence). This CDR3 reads CAIINRVNTEAFF. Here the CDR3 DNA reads TGTGCCATTATTAACAGGGTGAACACTGAAGCTTTCTTT.

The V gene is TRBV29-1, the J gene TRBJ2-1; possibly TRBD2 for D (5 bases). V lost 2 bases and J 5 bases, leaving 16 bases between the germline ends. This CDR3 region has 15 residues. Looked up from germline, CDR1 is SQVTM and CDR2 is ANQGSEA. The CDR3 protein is CSVESAGRGDNEQFF. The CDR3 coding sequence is TGCAGCGTTGAAAGTGCGGGCCGAGGTGACAATGAGCAGTTCTTC.

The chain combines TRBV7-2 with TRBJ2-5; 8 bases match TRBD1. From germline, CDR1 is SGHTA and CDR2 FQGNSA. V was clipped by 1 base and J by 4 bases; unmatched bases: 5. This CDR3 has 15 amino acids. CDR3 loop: CASSLEGRGLETQYF. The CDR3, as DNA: TGTGCCAGCAGCTTAGAGGGCAGGGGGCTAGAGACCCAGTACTTC.

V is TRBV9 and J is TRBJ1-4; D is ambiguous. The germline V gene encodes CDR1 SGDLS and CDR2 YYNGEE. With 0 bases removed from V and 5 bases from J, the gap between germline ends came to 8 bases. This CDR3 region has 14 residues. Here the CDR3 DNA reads TGTGCCAGCAGCGTAGGAACAGCAAATGAAAAACTGTTTTTT. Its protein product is CASSVGTANEKLFF.

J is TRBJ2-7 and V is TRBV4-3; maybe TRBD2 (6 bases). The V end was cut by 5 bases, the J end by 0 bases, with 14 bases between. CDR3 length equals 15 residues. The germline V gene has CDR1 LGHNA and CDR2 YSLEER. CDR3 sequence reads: CASSYTAGSSYEQYF. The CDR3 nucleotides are TGCGCCAGCAGCTATACGGCGGGGAGCTCCTACGAGCAGTACTTC.

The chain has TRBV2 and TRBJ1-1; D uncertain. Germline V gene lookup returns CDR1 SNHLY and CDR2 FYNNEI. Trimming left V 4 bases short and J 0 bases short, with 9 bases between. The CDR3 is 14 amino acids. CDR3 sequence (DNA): TGTGCCAGCAGTGTTCGGCAGGTGAACACTGAAGCTTTCTTT. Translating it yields CASSVRQVNTEAFF.

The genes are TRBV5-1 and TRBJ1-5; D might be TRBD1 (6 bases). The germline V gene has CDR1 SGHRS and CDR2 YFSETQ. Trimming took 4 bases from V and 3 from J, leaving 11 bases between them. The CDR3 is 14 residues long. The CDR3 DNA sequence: TGCGCCAGCAGCCTAGACAGGAACAATCAGCCCCAGCATTTT. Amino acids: CASSLDRNNQPQHF.

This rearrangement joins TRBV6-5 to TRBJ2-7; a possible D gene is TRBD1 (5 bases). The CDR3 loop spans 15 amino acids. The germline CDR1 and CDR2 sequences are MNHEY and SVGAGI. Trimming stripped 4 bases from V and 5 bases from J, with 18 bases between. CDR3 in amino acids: CASSSRTDTGHEQYF. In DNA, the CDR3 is TGTGCCAGCAGTTCACGCACAGACACAGGCCACGAGCAGTACTTC.

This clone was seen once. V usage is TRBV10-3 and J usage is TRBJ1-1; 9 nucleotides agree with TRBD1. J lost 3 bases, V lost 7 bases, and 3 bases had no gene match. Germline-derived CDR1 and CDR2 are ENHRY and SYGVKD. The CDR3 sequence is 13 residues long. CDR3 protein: CAIMGQGDTEAFF. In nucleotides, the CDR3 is TGTGCCATCATGGGACAGGGCGACACTGAAGCTTTCTTT.

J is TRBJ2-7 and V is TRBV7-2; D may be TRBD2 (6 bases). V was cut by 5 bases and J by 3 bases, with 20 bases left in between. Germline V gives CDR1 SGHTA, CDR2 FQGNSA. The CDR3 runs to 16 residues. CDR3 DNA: TGTGCCAGCAGCCCCCGGGGTGCGGGATTTGACTACGAGCAGTACTTC. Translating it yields CASSPRGAGFDYEQYF.

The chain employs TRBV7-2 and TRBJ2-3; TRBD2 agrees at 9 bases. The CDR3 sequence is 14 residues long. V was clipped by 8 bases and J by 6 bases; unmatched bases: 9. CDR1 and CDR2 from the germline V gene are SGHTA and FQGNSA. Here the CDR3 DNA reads TGTGCCAGCGAATCTAGCGGGAATCCCGATACGCAGTATTTT. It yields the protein CASESSGNPDTQYF.

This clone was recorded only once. DNA of the CDR3: TGTGCCAGCAGCCCCCCTTGGGTCAATGAGCAGTTCTTC. Amino acids: CASSPPWVNEQFF. The chain links TRBV7-6 to TRBJ2-1; D call uncertain. Trimming left V 5 bases short and J 6 bases short, with 11 bases between. CDR3 length equals 13 residues. Germline V gene data show CDR1 as SGHVS and CDR2 as FNYEAQ.

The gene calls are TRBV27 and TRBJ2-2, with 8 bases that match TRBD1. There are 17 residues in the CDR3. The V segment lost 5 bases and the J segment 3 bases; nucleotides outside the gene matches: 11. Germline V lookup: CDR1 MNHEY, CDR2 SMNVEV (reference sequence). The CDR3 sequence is CASSSGRGRLYTGELFF. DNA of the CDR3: TGTGCCAGCAGTAGCGGCAGGGGGCGGTTGTACACCGGGGAGCTGTTTTTT.

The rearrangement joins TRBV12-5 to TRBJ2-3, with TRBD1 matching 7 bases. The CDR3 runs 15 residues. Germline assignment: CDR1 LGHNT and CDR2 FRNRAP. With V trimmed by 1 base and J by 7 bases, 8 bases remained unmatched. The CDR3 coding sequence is TGTGCTAGTGGTTTGGGGACAGGAAACGGATATACGCAGTATTTT. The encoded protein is CASGLGTGNGYTQYF.

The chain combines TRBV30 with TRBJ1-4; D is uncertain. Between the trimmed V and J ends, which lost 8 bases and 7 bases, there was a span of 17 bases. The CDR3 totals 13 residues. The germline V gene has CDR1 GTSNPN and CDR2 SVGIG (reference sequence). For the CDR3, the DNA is TGTGCCACCCCCGGGCCAATAGGTGAAAAACTGTTTTTT. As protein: CATPGPIGEKLFF.

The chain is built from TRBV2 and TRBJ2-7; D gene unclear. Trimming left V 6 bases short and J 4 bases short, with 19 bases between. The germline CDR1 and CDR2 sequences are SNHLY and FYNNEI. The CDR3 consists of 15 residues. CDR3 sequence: CASSQHRTEYYEQYF. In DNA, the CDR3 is TGTGCCAGCAGCCAACACCGGACGGAGTATTACGAGCAGTACTTC.

The CDR3 DNA follows: TGTGCCAGCGAGGGGGGAGTTCGGACTGAAGCTTTCTTT. Protein product: CASEGGVRTEAFF. The chain links TRBV28 to TRBJ1-1; possibly TRBD1 for D (6 bases). Germline assignment: CDR1 MDHEN and CDR2 SYDVKM. CDR3 length: 13 amino acids. Between the trimmed V and J ends, which lost 8 bases and 5 bases, there was a span of 15 bases.

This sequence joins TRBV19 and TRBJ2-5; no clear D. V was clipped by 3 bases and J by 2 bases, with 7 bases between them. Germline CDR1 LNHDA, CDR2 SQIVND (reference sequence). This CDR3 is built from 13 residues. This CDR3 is CASSMALQETQYF. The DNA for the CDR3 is TGTGCCAGTAGTATGGCGCTACAAGAGACCCAGTACTTC.

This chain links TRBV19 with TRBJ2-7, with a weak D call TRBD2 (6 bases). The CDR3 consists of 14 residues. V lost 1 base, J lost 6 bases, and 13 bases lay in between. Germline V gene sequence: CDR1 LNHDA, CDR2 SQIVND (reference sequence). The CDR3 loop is CASSIVASAGEQYF. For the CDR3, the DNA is TGTGCCAGTAGTATAGTGGCTAGCGCGGGCGAGCAGTACTTC.

CDR3 protein: CASSYSLAGGNEQFF. The CDR3 region has the DNA TGTGCCAGCAGTTACTCCCTAGCGGGAGGTAATGAGCAGTTCTTC. The chain recombines TRBV6-6 with TRBJ2-1, with TRBD2 identical over 11 bases. Trimming took 0 bases from V and 7 from J; bases not matched to a gene: 2. The germline gives CDR1 MNHNY, CDR2 SVGAGI (reference sequence). The CDR3 sequence is 15 residues long.

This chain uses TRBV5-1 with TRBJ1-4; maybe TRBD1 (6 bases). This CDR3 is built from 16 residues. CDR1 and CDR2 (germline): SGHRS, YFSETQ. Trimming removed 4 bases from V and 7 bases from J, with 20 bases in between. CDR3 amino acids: CASSPDLTGEGEKLFF. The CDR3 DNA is TGCGCCAGCAGCCCGGACCTGACAGGCGAAGGTGAAAAACTGTTTTTT. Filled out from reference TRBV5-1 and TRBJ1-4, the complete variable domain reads KAGVTQTPRYLIKTRGQQVTLSCSPISGHRSVSWYQQTPGQGLQFLFEYFSETQRNKGNFPGRFSGRQFSNSRSEMNVSTLELGDSALYLCASSPDLTGEGEKLFFGSGTQLSVL.

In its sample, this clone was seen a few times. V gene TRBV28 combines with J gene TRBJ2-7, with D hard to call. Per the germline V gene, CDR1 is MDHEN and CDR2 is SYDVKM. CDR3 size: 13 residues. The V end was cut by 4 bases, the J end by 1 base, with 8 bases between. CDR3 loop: CASSSEQSYEQYF. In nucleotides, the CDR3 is TGTGCCAGCAGTTCGGAGCAGTCCTACGAGCAGTACTTC.

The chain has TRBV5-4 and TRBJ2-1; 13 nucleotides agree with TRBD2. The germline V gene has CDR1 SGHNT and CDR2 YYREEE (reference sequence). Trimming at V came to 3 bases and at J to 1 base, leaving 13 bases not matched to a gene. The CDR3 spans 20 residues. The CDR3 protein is CASSSTGLAGVYPSYNEQFF. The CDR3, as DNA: TGTGCCAGCAGCTCGACCGGACTAGCGGGAGTTTATCCTTCCTACAATGAGCAGTTCTTC.

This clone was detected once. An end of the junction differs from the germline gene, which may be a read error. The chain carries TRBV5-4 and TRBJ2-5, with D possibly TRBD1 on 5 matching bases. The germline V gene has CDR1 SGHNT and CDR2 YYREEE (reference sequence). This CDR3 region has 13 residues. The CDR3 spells CASRLEYRETQYF. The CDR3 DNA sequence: TGTGCCAGCAGGTTGGAATACAGGGAGACCCAGTACTTC.

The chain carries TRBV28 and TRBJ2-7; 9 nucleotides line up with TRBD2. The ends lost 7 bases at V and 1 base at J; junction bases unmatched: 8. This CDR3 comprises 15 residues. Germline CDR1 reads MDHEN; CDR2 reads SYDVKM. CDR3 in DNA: TGTGCCAGCACCACCAGCGGGAGGCCATCCTACGAGCAGTACTTC. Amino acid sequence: CASTTSGRPSYEQYF.